The 20 T cell receptor beta chains in this list originate from one sample, sequenced in a study of identical twins. MiXCR was run by TCRdb on the 5' RACE reads, yielding one entry per CDR3 protein. This table holds around 220,000 distinct CDR3 sequences, over 9.5% found once. Sample: memory T cells sorted from blood. The receptors derive from a man between 45 and 60 years old in good health.

The sample holds a few counts of this clonotype. The rearrangement links TRBV20-1 to TRBJ2-2; 8 nucleotides line up with TRBD2. V lost 6 bases to trimming and J lost 3 bases; unmatched junction nucleotides: 9. Germline values: CDR1 DFQATT, CDR2 SNEGSKA (reference sequence). CDR3 length equals 15 residues. CDR3 DNA: TGCAGTGCGCCGGCGGGGGGATCACACACCGGGGAGCTGTTTTTT. It codes for CSAPAGGSHTGELFF.

This clonotype was found many times. J is TRBJ1-2 and V is TRBV29-1; TRBD1 might be the D (5 bases). Germline CDR1 reads SQVTM; CDR2 reads ANQGSEA. The ends were cut back, 7 bases at V and 0 bases at J, with 18 bases in the middle. The CDR3 contains 15 residues. The CDR3 protein is CSALHPDRSNYGYTF. In DNA form, the CDR3 reads TGCAGCGCCCTACACCCAGACAGATCTAACTATGGCTACACCTTC.

This clonotype was picked up a small number of times. CDR3 bases: TGTGCCAGTAGTATCTCCGGGGGGGCCACCTACGAGCAGTACTTC. Translated: CASSISGGATYEQYF. V is TRBV19 and J is TRBJ2-7, with 8 bases that match TRBD2. CDR1 and CDR2 from the germline V gene are LNHDA and SQIVND (reference sequence). CDR3 length: 15 residues. The V segment lost 3 bases and the J segment 2 bases; nucleotides outside the gene matches: 6. The variable domain in full, completed from reference TRBV19 and TRBJ2-7, reads DGGITQSPKYLFRKEGQNVTLSCEQNLNHDAMYWYRQDPGQGLRLIYYSQIVNDFQKGDIAEGYSVSREKKESFPLTVTSAQKNPTAFYLCASSISGGATYEQYFGPGTRLTVT.

This chain uses TRBV4-1 with TRBJ1-3; no definite D call. Trimming removed 0 bases from V and 2 bases from J, with 8 bases in between. CDR3 length equals 15 residues. The germline V gene encodes CDR1 MGHRA and CDR2 YSYEKL. The CDR3 reads CASSQDHAPGNTIYF. CDR3 DNA: TGCGCCAGCAGCCAAGATCACGCTCCTGGAAACACCATATATTTT.

This clonotype was detected a few times. V gene TRBV4-2 combines with J gene TRBJ2-5, with 10 bases identical to TRBD2. CDR3 size: 17 residues. Trimming cost V 0 bases and J 7 bases; bases outside gene matches: 11. Germline loops: CDR1 LGHNA, CDR2 YNFKEQ. DNA of the CDR3: TGTGCCAGCAGCCAAGACCCTTTTTCTAGCGGGAGAGTGACCCAGTACTTC. Translating it yields CASSQDPFSSGRVTQYF.

This clonotype was recorded a few times. This chain connects TRBV7-9 to TRBJ2-5, with 12 bases matching TRBD2. Germline CDR1 is SEHNR and CDR2 is FQNEAQ (reference sequence). This CDR3 has 16 residues. J was trimmed by 2 bases and V by 5 bases; bases with no gene match: 6. The DNA for the CDR3 is TGTGCCAGCAGCGGTCTAGCGGGAGGGTTACAAGAGACCCAGTACTTC. This encodes CASSGLAGGLQETQYF.

At least ten counts were recorded for this clonotype. This CDR3 reads CASSYSTSGKYNEQFF. The DNA for the CDR3 is TGTGCCAGCAGTTACTCGACTAGCGGAAAGTACAATGAGCAGTTCTTC. The gene calls are TRBV6-5 and TRBJ2-1, with 9 bases identical to TRBD2. Trimming at V came to 0 bases and at J to 4 bases, leaving 4 bases not matched to a gene. Germline V gives CDR1 MNHEY, CDR2 SVGAGI. The CDR3 extends over 16 amino acids.

This chain connects TRBV12-3 or TRBV12-4 to TRBJ2-5; D call uncertain. V was cut by 2 bases and J by 2 bases, with 9 bases left in between. The CDR3 has 14 residues. The CDR3 protein is CASSLFARQETQYF. The CDR3 DNA sequence: TGTGCCAGCAGTTTATTCGCTAGACAAGAGACCCAGTACTTC.

The V call is TRBV20-1, the J call TRBJ2-1, with TRBD1 as a possible D gene (5 bases). V was clipped by 3 bases and J by 2 bases, with 17 bases between them. Germline CDR1 and CDR2: DFQATT and SNEGSKA (reference sequence). The CDR3 has 16 amino acids. The CDR3 DNA is TGCAGTGCTAGCGAAAACAGGAAAATAGCCTACAATGAGCAGTTCTTC. Its protein is CSASENRKIAYNEQFF.

The genes are TRBV11-2 and TRBJ2-3; perhaps TRBD1 as D (6 bases). CDR3 length: 16 residues. Trimming pared 5 bases from V and 2 bases from J, leaving 17 bases between. CDR1 and CDR2 (germline): SGHAT, FQNNGV. Here the CDR3 reads CASSPQWAGDTDTQYF. The CDR3 coding sequence is TGTGCCAGCAGCCCCCAGTGGGCAGGGGACACAGATACGCAGTATTTT.

The sample holds a few counts of this clonotype. Mismatch with germline at one junction end may stem from a read error. The chain combines TRBV7-9 with TRBJ2-7; TRBD2 is a possible D gene (6 bases). This CDR3 is 14 amino acids long. Germline CDR1 is SEHNR and CDR2 is FQNEAQ (reference sequence). DNA of the CDR3: TGTGCCAGCAGCGTCCTCGTGGTAAGGGAGGTATTGTTCTTC. Residues: CASSVLVVREVLFF.

V gene TRBV12-3 or TRBV12-4 combines with J gene TRBJ1-1; the D is unclear. The CDR3 loop spans 15 amino acids. V lost 1 base and J lost 5, with 14 bases in between. CDR3 residues: CASSLEPRSRTEAFF. CDR3 in DNA: TGTGCCAGCAGTTTAGAGCCCCGGTCTCGTACTGAAGCTTTCTTT.

Notes on this clonotype: The junction shows a germline mismatch at one end, possibly a read error. The chain joins TRBV7-2 to TRBJ2-5; 9 positions match TRBD2. Germline CDR1 SGHTA, CDR2 FQGNSA. The CDR3 has 15 residues. The CDR3 region is CASSLEGRVVAGALF. CDR3 DNA sequence: TGTGCCAGCAGCTTAGAGGGACGGGTCGTAGCGGGAGCCCTTTTC.

This clonotype was recorded at least ten times. The chain carries TRBV18 and TRBJ1-2, with 8 bases fitting TRBD1. Germline CDR1 is KGHSH and CDR2 is LQKENI. CDR3 length equals 13 residues. V lost 3 bases to trimming and J lost 6 bases; unmatched junction nucleotides: 3. The CDR3 DNA sequence: TGTGCCAGCTCACCGGACAGGGACCATGGCTACACCTTC. Translating it yields CASSPDRDHGYTF.

Many counts were recorded for this clonotype. This chain uses TRBV28 with TRBJ2-7; 9 positions match TRBD1. The germline gives CDR1 MDHEN, CDR2 SYDVKM. The CDR3 runs 14 residues. V lost 5 bases, J lost 3 bases, and 5 bases stayed unmatched. The CDR3 is CASSGPGQGYEQYF. The CDR3 nucleotides read TGTGCCAGCAGTGGTCCGGGACAGGGCTACGAGCAGTACTTC.

This clonotype was counted at least ten times. The gene calls are TRBV18 and TRBJ1-5; 7 bases are a match to TRBD1. Germline V gene lookup returns CDR1 KGHSH and CDR2 LQKENI. The trim removed 6 bases at V and 4 bases at J, leaving 6 bases unmatched. The CDR3 totals 14 residues. The CDR3 spells CASSEGARNQPQHF. CDR3 nucleotide sequence: TGTGCCAGCTCGGAGGGGGCTCGGAATCAGCCCCAGCATTTT. Full variable domain (rest looked up from reference TRBV18 and TRBJ1-5): NAGVMQNPRHLVRRRGQEARLRCSPMKGHSHVYWYRQLPEEGLKFMVYLQKENIIDESGMPKERFSAEFPKEGPSILRIQQVVRGDSAAYFCASSEGARNQPQHFGDGTRLSIL.

The V and J genes are TRBV7-2 and TRBJ1-2, with D unclear. V lost 4 bases to trimming and J lost 9 bases, with 21 bases between them. The germline CDR1 and CDR2 sequences are SGHTA and FQGNSA. The CDR3 spans 15 residues. CDR3 nucleotide sequence: TGTGCCAGCAGCTCCCCGAGACGGGCGGTTACGAGCTACACCTTC. Translating it yields CASSSPRRAVTSYTF. The full variable domain, completed using reference TRBV7-2 and TRBJ1-2, is GAGVSQSPSNKVTEKGKDVELRCDPISGHTALYWYRQSLGQGLEFLIYFQGNSAPDKSGLPSDRFSAERTGGSVSTLTIQRTQQEDSAVYLCASSSPRRAVTSYTFGSGTRLTVV.

This clonotype was picked up many times. The chain recombines TRBV20-1 with TRBJ2-5, with D possibly TRBD2 on 6 matching bases. CDR1 is DFQATT, CDR2 SNEGSKA, per germline (reference sequence). This CDR3 is built from 16 residues. Deletions cut 6 bases from V and 0 bases from J, with 20 bases between. In DNA, the CDR3 is TGCAGTGCCGAGGGCGCGGGACTGTTTGACCAAGAGACCCAGTACTTC. Amino acid sequence: CSAEGAGLFDQETQYF.

This clonotype showed up many times. The chain uses TRBV7-9 and TRBJ2-7, with 7 bases matching TRBD2. The CDR3 contains 13 residues. Germline trimming cut 4 bases from V and 3 bases from J; bases unmatched to any gene: 3. Germline V gives CDR1 SEHNR, CDR2 FQNEAQ (reference sequence). The CDR3 here is CASSSRTSYEQYF. In DNA form, the CDR3 reads TGTGCCAGCAGCTCCCGGACTAGCTACGAGCAGTACTTC.

This rearrangement joins TRBV2 to TRBJ2-2, with D perhaps TRBD2 (5 bases). V was cut by 2 bases and J by 8 bases, with 12 bases left in between. The CDR3 is made up of 14 amino acids. Looked up from germline, CDR1 is SNHLY and CDR2 is FYNNEI. In nucleotides, the CDR3 is TGTGCCAGCAGTGAACTGGCTAGCCGGGGGGAGCTGTTTTTT. This sequence encodes CASSELASRGELFF.